This T cell receptor beta chain was captured in a study of T cell responses to AZD1222 COVID-19 vaccine. Study observations and caveats: Clonal diversity may have been underestimated in mostly white British donors. Compared with day 0, the breadth and depth of the Spike-specific TCR repertoire rose significantly after two doses of AZD1222.

Germline V CDR1 and CDR2: SGDLS, YYNGEE. This CDR3 comprises 15 residues. Trimming removed 1 base at V and 4 bases at J, with 12 bases between. TCRdb's table, derived via immunoSEQ multiplex PCR, lists solely in-frame clones and lacks some. The top ten clones hold roughly 4.9% of a sample with tens of thousands of clones, approximately 88% of them seen once. For this clone: Its matching antigen is unknown.

Source: peripheral blood, taken 28 days after the second AZD1222 dose. The sequence came from an adult who received the AZD1222 COVID-19 vaccine. The J gene is TRBJ2-1, the V gene TRBV9; possible D gene TRBD1, 5 bases. The CDR3 sequence is CASSVMGRAYNEQFF. CDR3 bases: TGTGCCAGCAGCGTAATGGGCAGGGCTTACAATGAGCAGTTCTTC.